This TCR beta chain was identified in a study of CD8 T cells in ankylosing spondylitis. Study results and limitations: The study identified a TCR beta motif of eight highly homologous variants that appeared characteristic of ankylosing spondylitis blood. Disease-linked clones, CD8+, were relatively rare in peripheral blood.

This clonotype was detected many times. Its target is unknown. TCRdb called the 5' RACE reads again in MiXCR, with one record for every CDR3 protein. The sample has just over 150,000 distinct CDR3 sequences; approximately 16% are singletons. With 3 bases clipped from V and 14 bases from J, the junction kept 14 bases outside the gene matches. The V gene's germline CDR1 is SGHRS and CDR2 YFSETQ. The CDR3 runs to 15 residues. Material: blood, either unsorted or a sorted T cell fraction (not recorded which). V usage is TRBV5-1 and J usage is TRBJ1-2; TRBD1 matches at 12 bases. The clonotype comes from a male donor with ankylosing spondylitis or in good health (not recorded which). This chain's CDR3 is CASSSGQGAFPSLTF. In nucleotides, the CDR3 is TGCGCCAGCAGCTCGGGACAGGGGGCTTTTCCGTCGTTAACCTTC.